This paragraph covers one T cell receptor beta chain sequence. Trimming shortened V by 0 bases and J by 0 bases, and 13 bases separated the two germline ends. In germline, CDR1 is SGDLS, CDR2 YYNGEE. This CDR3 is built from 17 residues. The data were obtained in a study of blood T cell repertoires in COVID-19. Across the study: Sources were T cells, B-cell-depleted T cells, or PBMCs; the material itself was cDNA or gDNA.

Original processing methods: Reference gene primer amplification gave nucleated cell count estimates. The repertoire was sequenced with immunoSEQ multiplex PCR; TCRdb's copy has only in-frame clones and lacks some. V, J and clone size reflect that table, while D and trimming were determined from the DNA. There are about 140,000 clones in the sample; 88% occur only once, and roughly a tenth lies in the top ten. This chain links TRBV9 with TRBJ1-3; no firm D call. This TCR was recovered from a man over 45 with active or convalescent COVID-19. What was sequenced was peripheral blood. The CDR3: CASSVGEWTSSGNTIYF. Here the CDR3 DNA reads TGTGCCAGCAGCGTAGGGGAGTGGACTAGCTCTGGAAACACCATATATTTT.